These 11 T cell receptor beta chains originate from one sample sequenced in a study of shared clonotypes between healthy human individuals. Only CD45RO-negative cells positively selected for CCR7 counted as naive CD8 cells, so terminally differentiated effector memory CD45RA+ cells were excluded. The table came from immunoSEQ multiplex PCR; TCRdb's copy has only in-frame clones and leaves some out. The table has hundreds of thousands of clones, 98% seen once. Material: naive CD8+ T cells sorted from blood. The receptors come from a man aged 25 to 40 in good health.

V and J are TRBV7-9 and TRBJ1-1; D unclear. V dropped 2 bases and J dropped 4 bases, with 8 bases sitting between them. CDR1 and CDR2 from the germline V gene are SEHNR and FQNEAQ (reference sequence). The CDR3 sequence is 13 residues long. CDR3 protein: CASSLSETTEAFF. CDR3 nucleotides: TGTGCCAGCAGCTTATCAGAGACCACTGAAGCTTTCTTT.

The rearrangement joins TRBV7-9 to TRBJ2-3; 9 bases fit TRBD2. Germline CDR1 SEHNR, CDR2 FQNEAQ (reference sequence). CDR3 length: 15 residues. J was trimmed by 3 bases and V by 5 bases; bases with no gene match: 6. The CDR3 here is CASSPRTSETDTQYF. The CDR3 DNA sequence: TGTGCCAGCAGCCCCCGGACTAGCGAAACAGATACGCAGTATTTT.

This chain links TRBV11-2 with TRBJ2-7, with 8 bases identical to TRBD2. The V and J ends lost 5 bases and 6 bases, in that order; junction bases with no gene match: 15. The CDR3 spans 16 residues. CDR1 SGHAT and CDR2 FQNNGV come from the germline V gene. CDR3 nucleotide sequence: TGTGCCAGCAGCAAACAAGAGGGACTAGGAACTCTCGAGCAGTACTTC. As protein: CASSKQEGLGTLEQYF. Using reference TRBV11-2 and TRBJ2-7 for the parts outside the CDR3, the full variable domain is EAGVAQSPRYKIIEKRQSVAFWCNPISGHATLYWYQQILGQGPKLLIQFQNNGVVDDSQLPKDRFSAERLKGVDSTLKIQPAKLEDSAVYLCASSKQEGLGTLEQYFGPGTRLTVT.

A single count supports this clone. The V call is TRBV5-1, the J call TRBJ2-7; no clear D gene. Trimming left V 6 bases short and J 0 bases short, with 13 bases between. The CDR3 consists of 14 residues. Germline lookup yields CDR1 SGHRS and CDR2 YFSETQ. CDR3 sequence reads: CASKVTASSYEQYF. The CDR3 coding sequence is TGCGCCAGCAAGGTTACAGCTAGCTCCTACGAGCAGTACTTC.

A word on this clone: One end of the junction fails to match germline, which may point to a read error. The chain recombines TRBV5-5 with TRBJ2-5, with 7 bases that match TRBD1. The germline CDR1 and CDR2 sequences are SGHKS and YYEKEE (reference sequence). The CDR3 length is 14 residues. The CDR3 here is CASSLGDRRETQYF. The CDR3 DNA is TGTGCCAGCAGTTTGGGGGACAGAAGGGAGACCCAGTACTTC.

The chain has TRBV11-2 and TRBJ2-3; D remains ambiguous. CDR3 length: 13 amino acids. Germline-derived CDR1 and CDR2 are SGHAT and FQNNGV. The ends were cut back, 5 bases at V and 4 bases at J, with 10 bases in the middle. The DNA of the CDR3 is TGTGCCAGCAGCCTGACGGACGCAGATACGCAGTATTTT. Translated, it gives CASSLTDADTQYF. The variable domain in full, completed from reference TRBV11-2 and TRBJ2-3, reads EAGVAQSPRYKIIEKRQSVAFWCNPISGHATLYWYQQILGQGPKLLIQFQNNGVVDDSQLPKDRFSAERLKGVDSTLKIQPAKLEDSAVYLCASSLTDADTQYFGPGTRLTVL.

Only one count was recorded for this clone. The chain couples TRBV9 to TRBJ2-1, with 10 bases matching TRBD2. V dropped 4 bases and J dropped 4; count of bases not matched to a gene: 5. The CDR3 covers 15 residues. Germline V gene lookup returns CDR1 SGDLS and CDR2 YYNGEE. The CDR3 DNA reads TGTGCCAGCAGCCCCTCTAGCGGGAGTTACAATGAGCAGTTCTTC. This sequence encodes CASSPSSGSYNEQFF.

The chain uses TRBV9 and TRBJ1-1; 9 nucleotides align to TRBD1. The CDR3 has 12 amino acids. Unmatched junction bases numbered 2, after V lost 7 bases and J lost 4 bases. From germline, CDR1 is SGDLS and CDR2 YYNGEE. The CDR3 spells CASGDRATEAFF. The DNA for the CDR3 is TGTGCCAGCGGGGACAGGGCCACTGAAGCTTTCTTT.

Remarks on this clone: One end of the junction does not line up with germline, which may come from a read error. V gene TRBV7-7 combines with J gene TRBJ2-3; D ambiguous. This CDR3 spans 14 amino acids. Germline values: CDR1 SSHAT, CDR2 FNYEAQ (reference sequence). The CDR3 protein is CASSLEPSTDTQYF. The CDR3, as DNA: TGTGCTAGCAGCTTAGAACCTAGCACAGATACGCAGTATTTT.

V and J are TRBV7-9 and TRBJ2-1; D call uncertain. The CDR3 loop spans 13 amino acids. Trimming removed 1 base at V and 9 bases at J, with 10 bases between. Germline CDR1 is SEHNR and CDR2 is FQNEAQ (reference sequence). The CDR3 here is CASSLGQFLEQFF. CDR3 DNA sequence: TGTGCCAGCAGCTTAGGACAATTCCTTGAGCAGTTCTTC.

Notes on this clone: The same CDR3 can be traced to other DNA sequences in this sample. V and J are TRBV28 and TRBJ2-7; D is ambiguous. V lost 5 bases, J lost 1 base, and 6 bases lay in between. Germline V gene lookup returns CDR1 MDHEN and CDR2 SYDVKM. This CDR3 region has 12 residues. DNA for the CDR3: TGTGCCAGCAGTCCCCAGTCCTACGAGCAGTACTTC. This encodes CASSPQSYEQYF.